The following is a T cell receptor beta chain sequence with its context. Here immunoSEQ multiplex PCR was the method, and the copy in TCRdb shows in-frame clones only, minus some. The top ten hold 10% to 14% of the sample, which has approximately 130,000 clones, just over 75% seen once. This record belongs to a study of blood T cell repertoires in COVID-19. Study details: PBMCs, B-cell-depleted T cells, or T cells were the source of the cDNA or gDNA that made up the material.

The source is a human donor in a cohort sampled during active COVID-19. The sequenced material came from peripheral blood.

CDR3: CASSYLDREEAFF. The CDR3 DNA follows: TGTGCCAGCAGTTACTTGGACAGGGAGGAAGCTTTCTTT. The chain has TRBV6-5 and TRBJ1-1; 8 nucleotides align to TRBD1. This CDR3 contains 13 residues. Germline V lookup: CDR1 MNHEY, CDR2 SVGAGI. V was clipped by 1 base and J by 8 bases; unmatched bases: 3.